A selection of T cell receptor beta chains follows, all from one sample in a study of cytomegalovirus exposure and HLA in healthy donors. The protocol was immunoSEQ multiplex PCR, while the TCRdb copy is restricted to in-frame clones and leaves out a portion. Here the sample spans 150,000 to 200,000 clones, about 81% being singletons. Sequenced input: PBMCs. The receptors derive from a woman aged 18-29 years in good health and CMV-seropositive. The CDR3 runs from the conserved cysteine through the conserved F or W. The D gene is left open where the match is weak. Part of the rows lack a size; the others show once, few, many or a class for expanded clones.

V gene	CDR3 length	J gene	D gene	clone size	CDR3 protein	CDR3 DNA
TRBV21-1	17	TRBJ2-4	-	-	CASSKGAGGGSKNIQYF	TGTGCCAGCAGCAAAGGGGCAGGGGGCGGATCCAAAAACATTCAGTACTTC
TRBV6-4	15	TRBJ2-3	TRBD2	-	CASSERGGAADTQYF	TGTGCCAGCAGTGAACGCGGGGGGGCCGCAGATACGCAGTATTTT
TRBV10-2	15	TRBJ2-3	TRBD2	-	CASSDGLAGTDTQYF	TGCGCCAGCAGCGACGGACTAGCGGGGACAGATACGCAGTATTTT
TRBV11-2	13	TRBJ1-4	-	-	CASSRATNEKLFF	TGTGCCAGCAGCAGAGCAACTAATGAAAAACTGTTTTTT
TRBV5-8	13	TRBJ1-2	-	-	CASSGNREYGYTF	TGTGCCAGCAGCGGGAACAGGGAATATGGCTACACCTTC
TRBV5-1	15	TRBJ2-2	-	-	CASSFDSDPTGELFF	TGCGCCAGCAGCTTCGACAGCGATCCTACCGGGGAGCTGTTTTTT
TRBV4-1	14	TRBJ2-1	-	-	CASSQGREINEQFF	TGCGCCAGCAGCCAGGGTAGGGAGATCAATGAGCAGTTCTTC
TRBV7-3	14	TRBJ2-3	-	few	CASSRGQSTDTQYF	TGTGCCAGCAGCCGCGGACAGAGCACAGATACGCAGTATTTT
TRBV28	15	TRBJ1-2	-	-	CASSPNPTGIYGYTF	TGTGCCAGCAGTCCGAACCCGACAGGAATCTATGGCTACACCTTC
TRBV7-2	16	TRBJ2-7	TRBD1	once	CASSLGSGTGTYEQYF	TGTGCCAGCAGCTTAGGTTCCGGGACAGGGACCTACGAGCAGTACTTC
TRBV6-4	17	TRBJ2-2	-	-	CASRRGRRVGLTGELFF	TGTGCCAGCCGACGCGGACGGAGGGTGGGATTAACCGGGGAGCTGTTTTTT
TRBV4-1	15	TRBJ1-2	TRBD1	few	CASSPQGQGGYGYTF	TGCGCCAGCAGCCCACAGGGACAGGGGGGCTATGGCTACACCTTC
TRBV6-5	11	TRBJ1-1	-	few	CASSYASEAFF	TGTGCCAGCAGTTACGCGTCCGAAGCTTTCTTT
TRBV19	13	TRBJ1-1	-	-	CASSMQGNTEAFF	TGTGCCAGTAGTATGCAGGGGAACACTGAAGCTTTCTTT
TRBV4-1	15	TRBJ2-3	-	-	CASSQGGAFGDTQYF	TGCGCCAGCAGCCAAGGCGGGGCTTTTGGAGATACGCAGTATTTT
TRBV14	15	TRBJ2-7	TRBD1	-	CASSPPGQGYLEQYF	TGTGCCAGCAGCCCTCCGGGACAGGGGTACCTCGAGCAGTACTTC
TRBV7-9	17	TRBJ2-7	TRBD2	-	CASSSDERGVSSYEQYF	TGTGCCAGCAGCTCGGATGAGCGGGGGGTTAGCTCCTACGAGCAGTACTTC
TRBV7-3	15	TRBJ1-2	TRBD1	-	CASSTTGGEVNGYTF	TGTGCCAGCAGCACAACAGGGGGGGAGGTGAATGGCTACACCTTC
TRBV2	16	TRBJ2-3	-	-	CASSPARRVSTDTQYF	TGTGCCAGCAGCCCCGCTCGGAGGGTTAGCACAGATACGCAGTATTTT
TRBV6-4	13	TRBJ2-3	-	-	CASSDGEADTQYF	TGTGCCAGCAGTGACGGGGAGGCAGATACGCAGTATTTT
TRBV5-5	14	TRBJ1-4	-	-	CASNEEGHREKLFF	TGTGCCAGCAACGAAGAGGGACACCGGGAAAAACTGTTTTTT
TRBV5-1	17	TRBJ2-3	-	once	CASSLEVSGWNPDTQYF	TGCGCCAGCAGCTTGGAAGTTTCAGGGTGGAACCCAGATACGCAGTATTTT
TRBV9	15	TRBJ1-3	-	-	CASTLEGVSGNTIYF	TGTGCCAGCACCCTTGAGGGGGTCTCTGGAAACACCATATATTTT
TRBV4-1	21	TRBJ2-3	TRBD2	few	CASSQEGQRGLAGGTTDTQYF	TGCGCCAGCAGCCAAGAGGGACAGAGGGGACTAGCGGGGGGGACCACAGATACGCAGTATTTT
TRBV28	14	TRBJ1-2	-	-	CASSLKQGSGGYTF	TGTGCCAGCAGCTTAAAACAGGGATCGGGGGGCTACACCTTC
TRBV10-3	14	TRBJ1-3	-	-	CAISELMAGNTIYF	TGTGCCATCAGTGAGTTAATGGCCGGAAACACCATATATTTT
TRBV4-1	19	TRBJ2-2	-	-	CASSQDRGGGGRLSGELFF	TGCGCCAGCAGCCAAGACCGCGGGGGCGGGGGTCGGTTGTCCGGGGAGCTGTTTTTT
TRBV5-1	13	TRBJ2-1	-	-	CASSRGPGNEQFF	TGCGCCAGCAGCCGCGGGCCCGGCAATGAGCAGTTCTTC
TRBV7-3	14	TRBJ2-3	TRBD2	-	CASSLTGGADTQYF	TGTGCCAGCAGCTTAACGGGGGGGGCAGATACGCAGTATTTT
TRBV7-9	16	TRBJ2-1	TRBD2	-	CASSQGVAGDYNEQFF	TGTGCCAGCAGCCAAGGGGTAGCGGGGGACTACAATGAGCAGTTCTTC
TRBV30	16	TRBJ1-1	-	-	CAWNQDYTELSTEAFF	TGTGCCTGGAACCAAGATTACACGGAGTTGAGCACTGAAGCTTTCTTT
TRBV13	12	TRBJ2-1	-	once	CASSDSSNEQFF	TGTGCCAGCAGCGATAGCTCGAATGAGCAGTTCTTC
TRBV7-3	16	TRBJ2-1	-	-	CASSFGQVAGYNEQFF	TGTGCCAGCAGCTTCGGACAGGTTGCGGGATACAATGAGCAGTTCTTC
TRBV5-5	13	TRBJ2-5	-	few	CASSSQGEETQYF	TGTGCCAGCAGCTCACAGGGAGAAGAGACCCAGTACTTC
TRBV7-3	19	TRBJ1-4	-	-	CASSSRDKAKGATNEKLFF	TGTGCCAGCAGCTCTCGGGACAAAGCTAAGGGGGCAACTAATGAAAAACTGTTTTTT
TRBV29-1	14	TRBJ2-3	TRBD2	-	CSADRLAGPDTQYF	TGCAGCGCTGATAGACTAGCGGGGCCAGATACGCAGTATTTT
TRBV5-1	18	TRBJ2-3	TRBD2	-	CASSLGAGGPTSTDTQYF	TGCGCCAGCAGCTTGGGTGCGGGGGGCCCGACTAGCACAGATACGCAGTATTTT
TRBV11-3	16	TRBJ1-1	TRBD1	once	CASSLYGTGGFTEAFF	TGTGCCAGCAGCTTATATGGGACAGGGGGCTTCACTGAAGCTTTCTTT
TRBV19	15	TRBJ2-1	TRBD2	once	CASSIPSGGAHEQFF	TGTGCCAGTAGTATTCCTAGCGGGGGGGCACATGAGCAGTTCTTC
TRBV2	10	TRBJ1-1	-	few	CAIPQGQAFF	TGTGCCATTCCCCAGGGGCAGGCTTTCTTT
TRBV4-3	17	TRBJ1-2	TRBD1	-	CASSQDYRGQGADVYTF	TGCGCCAGCAGCCAAGATTATAGGGGACAGGGGGCTGATGTCTACACCTTC
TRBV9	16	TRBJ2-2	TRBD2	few	CASSRRTSVRTGELFF	TGTGCCAGCAGCCGGCGAACTAGCGTGAGGACCGGGGAGCTGTTTTTT
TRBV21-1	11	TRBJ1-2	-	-	CASRSYFGYTF	TGTGCCAGCAGATCTTACTTTGGCTACACCTTC
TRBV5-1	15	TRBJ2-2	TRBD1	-	CASSDSGTATGELFF	TGCGCCAGCAGCGATTCCGGGACAGCCACCGGGGAGCTGTTTTTT
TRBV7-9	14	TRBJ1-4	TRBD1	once	CASRRQGAGEKLFF	TGTGCCAGCAGGAGACAGGGGGCAGGTGAAAAACTGTTTTTT
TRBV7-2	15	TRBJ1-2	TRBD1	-	CASSLGGGGGYGYTF	TGTGCCAGCAGCTTAGGAGGGGGCGGTGGCTATGGCTACACCTTC
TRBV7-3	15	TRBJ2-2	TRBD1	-	CASSLMDRATGELFF	TGTGCCAGCAGCTTAATGGACAGGGCCACCGGGGAGCTGTTTTTT
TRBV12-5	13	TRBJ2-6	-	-	CASGFGGANVLTF	TGTGCTAGTGGTTTCGGTGGGGCCAACGTCCTGACTTTC
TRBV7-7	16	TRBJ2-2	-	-	CASSLTLPANTGELFF	TGTGCTAGCAGCTTGACACTCCCAGCGAACACCGGGGAGCTGTTTTTT
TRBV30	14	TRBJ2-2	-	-	CAWGPGLNTGELFF	TGTGCCTGGGGCCCCGGACTGAACACCGGGGAGCTGTTTTTT
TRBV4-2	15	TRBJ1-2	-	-	CSSSQVVSREGGYTF	TGTTCCAGCAGCCAAGTGGTGTCCCGGGAGGGTGGCTACACCTTC
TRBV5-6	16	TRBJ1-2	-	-	CASSLALAVANYGYTF	TGTGCCAGCAGCTTGGCTCTGGCGGTAGCTAACTATGGCTACACCTTC
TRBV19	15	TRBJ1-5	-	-	CASSSLSAGNQPQHF	TGTGCCAGTAGCTCCCTTTCAGCAGGGAATCAGCCCCAGCATTTT